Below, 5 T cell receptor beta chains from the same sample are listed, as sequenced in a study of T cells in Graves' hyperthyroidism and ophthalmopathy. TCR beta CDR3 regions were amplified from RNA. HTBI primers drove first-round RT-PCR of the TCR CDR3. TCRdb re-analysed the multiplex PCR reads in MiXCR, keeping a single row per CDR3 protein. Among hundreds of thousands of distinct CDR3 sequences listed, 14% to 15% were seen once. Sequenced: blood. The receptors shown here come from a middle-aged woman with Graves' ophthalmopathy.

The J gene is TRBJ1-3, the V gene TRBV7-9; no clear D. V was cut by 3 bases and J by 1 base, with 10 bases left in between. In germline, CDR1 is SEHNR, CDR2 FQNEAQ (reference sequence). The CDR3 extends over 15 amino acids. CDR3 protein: CASSFSSESGNTIYF. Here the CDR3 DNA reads TGTGCCAGCAGCTTTTCGTCAGAATCTGGAAACACCATATATTTT.

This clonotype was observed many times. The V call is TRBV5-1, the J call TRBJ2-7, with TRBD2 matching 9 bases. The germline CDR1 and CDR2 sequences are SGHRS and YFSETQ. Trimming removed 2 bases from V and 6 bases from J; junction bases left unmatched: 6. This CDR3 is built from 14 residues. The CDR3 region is CASSFGSGSTEQYF. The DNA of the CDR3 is TGCGCCAGCAGCTTTGGTAGCGGGAGCACCGAGCAGTACTTC.

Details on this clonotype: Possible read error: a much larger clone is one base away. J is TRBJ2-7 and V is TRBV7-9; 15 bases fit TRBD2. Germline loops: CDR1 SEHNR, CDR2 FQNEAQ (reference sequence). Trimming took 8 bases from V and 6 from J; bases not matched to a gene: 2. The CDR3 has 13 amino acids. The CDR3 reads CASGTSGRSEQYF. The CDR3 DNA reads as TGTGCCAGCGGGACTAGCGGGAGGAGCGAGCAGTACTTC.

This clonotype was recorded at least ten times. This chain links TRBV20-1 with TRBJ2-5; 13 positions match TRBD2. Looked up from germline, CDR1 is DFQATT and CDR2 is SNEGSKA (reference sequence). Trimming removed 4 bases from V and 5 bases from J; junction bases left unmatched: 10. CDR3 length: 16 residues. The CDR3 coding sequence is TGCAGTGCTATCACTAGCGGGAGGGCCAGGTTGGAGACCCAGTACTTC. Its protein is CSAITSGRARLETQYF.

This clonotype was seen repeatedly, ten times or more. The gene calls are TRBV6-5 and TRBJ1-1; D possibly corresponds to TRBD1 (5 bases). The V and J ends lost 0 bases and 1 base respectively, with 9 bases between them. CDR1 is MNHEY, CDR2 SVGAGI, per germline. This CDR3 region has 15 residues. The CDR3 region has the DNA TGTGCCAGCAGTTACTCGAGAGGGGCGAACACTGAAGCTTTCTTT. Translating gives CASSYSRGANTEAFF.